This passage covers 7 T cell receptor beta chains from one sample sequenced in a study of T cell responses to AZD1222 COVID-19 vaccine. Using immunoSEQ multiplex PCR, the repertoire was profiled, and TCRdb retains in-frame clones only, with some absent. The table has approximately 160,000 clones, roughly nine tenths seen once. Sequencing used peripheral blood, obtained on day 0 of AZD1222 vaccination. The receptors stem from an adult in good health.

The V call is TRBV28, the J call TRBJ2-4; weak D call: TRBD1 (6 bases). The CDR3 has 15 residues. The V and J ends lost 8 bases and 0 bases respectively, with 14 bases between them. Germline loops: CDR1 MDHEN, CDR2 SYDVKM. In DNA form, the CDR3 reads TGTGCCAGCGGACAGAGGAGTTTAGCCAAAAACATTCAGTACTTC. Protein product: CASGQRSLAKNIQYF.

The chain has TRBV10-3 and TRBJ2-7, with D tentatively TRBD1 (6 bases). Germline V gene sequence: CDR1 ENHRY, CDR2 SYGVKD. Trimming took off 5 bases at V and 7 bases at J, with 9 bases between the two ends. This CDR3 is built from 11 residues. The CDR3 bases are TGTGCCATCAGTCTGGGACAAGAGCAGTACTTC. Its protein product is CAISLGQEQYF.

The V call is TRBV5-5, the J call TRBJ2-6; possibly TRBD1 or TRBD2 for D (5 bases each). Germline assignment: CDR1 SGHKS and CDR2 YYEKEE (reference sequence). The V gene lost 4 bases and the J gene lost 5 bases, with 13 bases spanning the gap. The CDR3 has 15 amino acids. The CDR3 sequence: CASSVGAQRANVLTF. DNA for the CDR3: TGTGCCAGCAGCGTCGGGGCACAGAGGGCCAACGTCCTGACTTTC.

The V gene is TRBV18, the J gene TRBJ1-2; the match to TRBD1 covers 9 bases. The CDR3 extends over 12 amino acids. Trimming removed 3 bases from V and 8 bases from J; junction bases left unmatched: 1. Germline CDR1 and CDR2: KGHSH and LQKENI. CDR3 in DNA: TGTGCCAGCTCACCGGGACAGGGAGGCTACACCTTC. The encoded protein is CASSPGQGGYTF. Using reference TRBV18 and TRBJ1-2 for the parts outside the CDR3, the full variable domain is NAGVMQNPRHLVRRRGQEARLRCSPMKGHSHVYWYRQLPEEGLKFMVYLQKENIIDESGMPKERFSAEFPKEGPSILRIQQVVRGDSAAYFCASSPGQGGYTFGSGTRLTVV.

Regarding this clone: A read error may account for a junction end that differs from germline. V usage is TRBV3-1 (or the pseudogene TRBV3-2) and J usage is TRBJ2-7; 8 bases agree with TRBD2. Germline-derived CDR1 and CDR2 are LGHDT and YNNKEL (reference sequence). The CDR3 extends over 15 amino acids. CDR3 DNA sequence: TGTGCCCGCAGCTTGGGGGCGGGGGGCTCCTACGAGCAGTACTTC. Its protein product is CARSLGAGGSYEQYF.

V gene TRBV29-1 combines with J gene TRBJ2-1; possibly TRBD2 for D (6 bases). This CDR3 has 17 residues. Trimming shortened V by 3 bases and J by 4 bases, and 22 bases separated the two germline ends. Germline CDR1 and CDR2: SQVTM and ANQGSEA. CDR3 amino acids: CSVEERLVLGPYNEQFF. The CDR3 coding sequence is TGCAGCGTTGAGGAGAGACTAGTGCTGGGGCCATACAATGAGCAGTTCTTC.

The chain links TRBV19 to TRBJ1-1; tentatively, D is TRBD1 (5 bases). CDR1 and CDR2 from the germline V gene are LNHDA and SQIVND (reference sequence). Trimming removed 7 bases at V and 1 base at J, with 13 bases between. The CDR3 consists of 14 residues. The DNA for the CDR3 is TGTGCCAGTACCCCGGGACTAAGGAACACTGAAGCTTTCTTT. Residues: CASTPGLRNTEAFF.